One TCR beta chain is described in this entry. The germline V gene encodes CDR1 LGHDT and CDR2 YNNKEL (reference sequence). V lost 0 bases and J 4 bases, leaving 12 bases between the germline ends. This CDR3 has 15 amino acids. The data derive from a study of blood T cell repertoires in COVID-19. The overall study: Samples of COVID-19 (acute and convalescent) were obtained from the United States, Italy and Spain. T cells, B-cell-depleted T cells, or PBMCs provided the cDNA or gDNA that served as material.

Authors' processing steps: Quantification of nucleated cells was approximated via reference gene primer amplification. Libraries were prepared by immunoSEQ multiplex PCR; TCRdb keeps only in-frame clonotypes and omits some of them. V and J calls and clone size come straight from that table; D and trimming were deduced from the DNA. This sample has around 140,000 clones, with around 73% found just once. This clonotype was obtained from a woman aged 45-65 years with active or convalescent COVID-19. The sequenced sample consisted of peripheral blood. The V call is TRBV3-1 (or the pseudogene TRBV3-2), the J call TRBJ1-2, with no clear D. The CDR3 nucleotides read TGTGCCAGCAGCCAAGAGTCAAGAAGGAGCTATGGCTACACCTTC. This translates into CASSQESRRSYGYTF.